This T cell receptor (beta chain) was identified in a study of tumor and adjacent non-tumor tissue in lung cancer. About the research overall: Each sample yielded 4 million to 4.5 million productive TCRbeta reads on average.

The library came from three nested PCR rounds adapted from ARM-PCR protocols. TCRdb reprocessed the multiplex PCR reads via MiXCR and lists one record per CDR3 protein. Of about 120,000 distinct CDR3 sequences in the sample, about 66% were seen once. The template was RNA from unsorted bulk tissue. CDR3 length: 14 amino acids. The germline V gene encodes CDR1 DFQATT and CDR2 SNEGSKA (reference sequence). General study points: Significantly higher TCR diversity was found in tumor than normal lung.

Remarks on this clonotype: The antigen is unknown. A read error may produce the germline difference seen at one junction end.

The sequence was collected from a man in his thirties or forties with non-small cell lung cancer. The sequenced material came from lung tumor tissue. The chain employs TRBV20-1 and TRBJ2-1; D may be TRBD1 or TRBD2 (5 bases each). Here the CDR3 reads CSARDAWGYNDQFF. CDR3 DNA: TGCAGTGCCAGAGATGCCTGGGGGTACAATGATCAGTTCTTC.